These 32 T cell receptor beta chains came from one sample sequenced in a study of preoperative IRX-2 immunotherapy in early breast cancer. Treatment noted: preoperative locoregional IRX-2 cytokine immunotherapy. Assay: immunoSEQ multiplex PCR; the TCRdb copy retains only in-frame clones and omits some. This sample carries around 28,000 clones, 78% of them seen once, and the ten largest clones take about 2.4%. The material was lymph node tissue, obtained before IRX-2 immunotherapy. The receptor source for this set is a human donor with breast cancer.

The chain combines TRBV7-7 with TRBJ1-1; D unclear. This CDR3 region has 15 residues. V was pared by 5 bases and J by 7 bases, with 20 bases between. The germline CDR1 and CDR2 sequences are SSHAT and FNYEAQ (reference sequence). DNA of the CDR3: TGTGCCAGCAGCCAAGATCGTGTCGGAAACCTTGAAGCTTTCTTT. It codes for CASSQDRVGNLEAFF.

This clone occurred a few times. The chain links TRBV11-3 to TRBJ2-3; 7 bases map to TRBD1. This CDR3 comprises 15 residues. Germline trimming cut 4 bases from V and 7 bases from J; bases unmatched to any gene: 11. CDR1 is SGHNT, CDR2 YENEEA, per germline. CDR3: CASSSGRQGVYTQYF. For the CDR3, the DNA is TGTGCCAGCAGCTCCGGAAGGCAGGGGGTGTATACGCAGTATTTT.

The chain recombines TRBV7-7 with TRBJ2-3; 10 nucleotides match TRBD2. Germline trimming cut 1 base from V and 4 bases from J; bases unmatched to any gene: 8. The germline gives CDR1 SSHAT, CDR2 FNYEAQ (reference sequence). CDR3 length: 17 amino acids. The CDR3 sequence is CASSLERGGLLPDTQYF. In DNA form, the CDR3 reads TGTGCCAGCAGCTTAGAGCGGGGGGGCCTTCTACCAGATACGCAGTATTTT.

The chain uses TRBV15 and TRBJ1-2; a weak D match, TRBD1 (5 bases). Trimming stripped 3 bases from V and 6 bases from J, with 29 bases between. Germline CDR1 is LNHNV and CDR2 is YYDKDF (reference sequence). The length of the CDR3 is 19 residues. CDR3 nucleotide sequence: TGTGCCACCAGCAGGGCTACAGGAGGGGTACGCTCCAGCCGAGATGGCTACACCTTC. Translating it yields CATSRATGGVRSSRDGYTF. Looking up the rest from reference TRBV15 and TRBJ1-2 gives the full variable domain: DAMVIQNPRYQVTQFGKPVTLSCSQTLNHNVMYWYQQKSSQAPKLLFHYYDKDFNNEADTPDNFQSRRPNTSFCFLDIRSPGLGDTAMYLCATSRATGGVRSSRDGYTFGSGTRLTVV.

The genes are TRBV6-8 and TRBJ2-2; TRBD1 matches 9 bases. CDR1 is MNHGY, CDR2 SAAAGT, per germline. The ends lost 10 bases at V and 8 bases at J; junction bases unmatched: 8. This CDR3 is built from 13 residues. The chain's CDR3 is CATRDRETGELFF. The DNA for the CDR3 is TGTGCCACCCGGGACAGGGAAACAGGGGAGCTGTTTTTT.

The rearrangement joins TRBV6-4 to TRBJ1-4; a possible D gene is TRBD1 (6 bases). Trimming shortened V by 5 bases and J by 0 bases, and 19 bases separated the two germline ends. This CDR3 contains 18 residues. Per germline, CDR1 MRHNA and CDR2 SNTAGT. CDR3 in DNA: TGTGCCAGCAGTTCCAACCCTTTTACAGGGCCAACTAATGAAAAACTGTTTTTT. This codes for CASSSNPFTGPTNEKLFF.

The chain links TRBV23-1 to TRBJ1-6; 8 nucleotides line up with TRBD1. TRBV23-1 has ORF status, its function being uncertain. The CDR3 covers 16 residues. Trimming took 4 bases from V and 3 from J; bases not matched to a gene: 5. DNA of the CDR3: TGCGCCAGCAGTCGAGGGGGACAGGACTATAATTCACCCCTCCACTTT. It yields the protein CASSRGGQDYNSPLHF.

V and J are TRBV19 and TRBJ1-1; D is uncertain. Germline CDR1 is LNHDA and CDR2 is SQIVND (reference sequence). The CDR3 length is 14 residues. V lost 2 bases and J 4 bases, leaving 11 bases between the germline ends. CDR3 loop: CASSIQLGSTEAFF. The CDR3 DNA reads TGTGCCAGTAGTATACAGCTGGGTAGCACTGAAGCTTTCTTT.

J is TRBJ2-2 and V is TRBV6-8; D gene uncertain. V was clipped by 1 base and J by 6 bases, with 9 bases between them. Germline values: CDR1 MNHGY, CDR2 SAAAGT. This CDR3 comprises 14 residues. As DNA, the CDR3 is TGTGCCAGCAGTTACTGGGGTGGGGCCGGGGAGCTGTTTTTT. The encoded protein is CASSYWGGAGELFF.

This clone was counted a single time. At one end the junction does not follow the germline gene, possibly because of a read error. The genes are TRBV7-4 and TRBJ2-1, with unresolved D. The CDR3 totals 15 residues. The germline gives CDR1 SGHVT, CDR2 SQSDAQ. For the CDR3, the DNA is TGTGCTAGCAGTGTAGGCTGGGCTACCTACAATGAGCAGTTCTTC. Translation: CASSVGWATYNEQFF.

The genes are TRBV19 and TRBJ1-5; possibly TRBD1 for D (5 bases). CDR3 length: 17 amino acids. The germline CDR1 and CDR2 sequences are LNHDA and SQIVND (reference sequence). Trimming shortened V by 2 bases and J by 3 bases, and 17 bases separated the two germline ends. The CDR3 region is CASSIPPLDSYNQPQHF. DNA of the CDR3: TGTGCCAGTAGTATACCCCCCCTTGACAGTTACAATCAGCCCCAGCATTTT.

This clone was observed a handful of times. The chain carries TRBV23-1 and TRBJ1-3; D gene uncertain. TRBV23-1 is flagged as an ORF with uncertain function. V was cut by 6 bases and J by 6 bases, with 24 bases left in between. The CDR3 sequence is 17 residues long. CDR3 in amino acids: CASSQDTRQVLENTIYF. As DNA, the CDR3 is TGCGCCAGCAGCCAAGATACGAGGCAGGTGTTGGAAAACACCATATATTTT.

V usage is TRBV7-6 and J usage is TRBJ1-6; 7 bases agree with TRBD1. Germline V gene sequence: CDR1 SGHVS, CDR2 FNYEAQ. The CDR3 runs 17 residues. J gave up 4 bases and V 2 bases, and 8 bases lay outside the gene matches. The DNA of the CDR3 is TGTGCCAGCAGCTTAACCCGACAGGGAATGTATAATTCACCCCTCCACTTT. Protein: CASSLTRQGMYNSPLHF.

V usage is TRBV6-8 and J usage is TRBJ2-1, with D perhaps given as TRBD1 or TRBD2 (5 bases each). Germline loops: CDR1 MNHGY, CDR2 SAAAGT. The CDR3 runs to 15 residues. V lost 0 bases and J 5 bases, leaving 11 bases between the germline ends. Here the CDR3 DNA reads TGTGCCAGCAGTTACTCGAGGCAGGGACACAATGAGCAGTTCTTC. It is translated as CASSYSRQGHNEQFF.

The genes are TRBV28 and TRBJ2-7; 8 bases fit TRBD2. The CDR3 runs 14 residues. The J segment lost 3 bases and the V segment lost 7 bases, leaving 8 bases of the junction unmatched. Germline V CDR1 and CDR2: MDHEN, SYDVKM. The CDR3 region has the DNA TGTGCCAGCACCTCGGGCGGGGGGTTCTACGAGCAGTACTTC. Encoded protein: CASTSGGGFYEQYF.

The chain has TRBV6-8 and TRBJ2-5; unclear D gene. Germline V gene sequence: CDR1 MNHGY, CDR2 SAAAGT. Trimming took 2 bases from V and 5 from J, leaving 12 bases between them. The CDR3 covers 14 residues. CDR3 DNA: TGTGCCAGCAGTTACGCCCCGGGTGAGGAGACCCAGTACTTC. Its translation: CASSYAPGEETQYF.

The J gene is TRBJ1-4, the V gene TRBV28, with D tentatively TRBD1 (5 bases). Germline lookup yields CDR1 MDHEN and CDR2 SYDVKM. V was pared by 6 bases and J by 3 bases, with 11 bases between. The CDR3 contains 14 residues. The CDR3 is CASSLGGSNEKLFF. CDR3 sequence (DNA): TGTGCCAGCAGCCTCGGGGGATCTAATGAAAAACTGTTTTTT. The full variable domain, its missing parts supplied by reference TRBV28 and TRBJ1-4, is DVKVTQSSRYLVKRTGEKVFLECVQDMDHENMFWYRQDPGLGLRLIYFSYDVKMKEKGDIPEGYSVSREKKERFSLILESASTNQTSMYLCASSLGGSNEKLFFGSGTQLSVL.

This sequence joins TRBV10-3 and TRBJ2-7, with 7 bases aligning to TRBD2. The germline V gene encodes CDR1 ENHRY and CDR2 SYGVKD. This CDR3 spans 15 amino acids. The junction had 5 bases not matched to a gene; V was cut back by 0 bases and J by 3 bases. In DNA, the CDR3 is TGTGCCATCAGTGAGTCGCGGGGGAGGGACTACGAGCAGTACTTC. The encoded protein is CAISESRGRDYEQYF.

V gene TRBV6-8 combines with J gene TRBJ1-1; 7 nucleotides line up with TRBD1. The CDR3 has 12 residues. V shed 10 bases, J shed 1 base, and the junction held 3 bases outside the gene matches. Germline V gene lookup returns CDR1 MNHGY and CDR2 SAAAGT. CDR3 protein: CAIRGRNTEAFF. The CDR3 DNA reads TGTGCCATCAGGGGGAGGAACACTGAAGCTTTCTTT.

The chain carries TRBV5-1 and TRBJ2-3; 8 nucleotides match TRBD1. Germline CDR1 is SGHRS and CDR2 is YFSETQ. The ends lost 3 bases at V and 1 base at J; junction bases unmatched: 4. The CDR3 loop spans 15 amino acids. DNA for the CDR3: TGCGCCAGCAGCTCTGTGACAGGGGGCACAGATACGCAGTATTTT. Its translation: CASSSVTGGTDTQYF.

This chain joins TRBV6-8 and TRBJ2-2; tentatively, D is TRBD2 (6 bases). The germline gives CDR1 MNHGY, CDR2 SAAAGT. The CDR3 loop spans 17 amino acids. V was trimmed by 0 bases and J by 4 bases, leaving 15 bases between them. The CDR3 DNA reads TGTGCCAGCAGTTACTCCCGCCGCGCGGGGAGCACCGGGGAGCTGTTTTTT. This codes for CASSYSRRAGSTGELFF.

Written as DNA, the CDR3 is TGTGCCTGGAGTCTTAGGAGCGGCTACACCTTC. Its translation: CAWSLRSGYTF. V gene TRBV30 combines with J gene TRBJ1-2; D unclear. The V gene's germline CDR1 is GTSNPN and CDR2 SVGIG (reference sequence). V was shortened by 2 bases and J by 8 bases, with 9 bases between the two germline ends. The CDR3 totals 11 residues.

The chain joins TRBV27 to TRBJ2-7; tentative D call: TRBD1 (6 bases). Deletions cut 5 bases from V and 0 bases from J, with 14 bases between. Germline lookup yields CDR1 MNHEY and CDR2 SMNVEV (reference sequence). There are 15 residues in the CDR3. This CDR3 reads CASSRTGTHSYEQYF. CDR3 coding DNA: TGTGCCAGCAGTCGAACCGGGACACACTCCTACGAGCAGTACTTC.

The DNA for the CDR3 is TGTGCCAGCAGTTACGCAGCGAACACTGAAGCTTTCTTT. Translating gives CASSYAANTEAFF. The chain links TRBV6-8 to TRBJ1-1; D is unclear. Trimming removed 2 bases at V and 1 base at J, with 5 bases between. This CDR3 spans 13 amino acids. CDR1 and CDR2 (germline): MNHGY, SAAAGT.

This clone has only a few counts. The chain uses TRBV6-8 and TRBJ1-5, with D maybe TRBD1 (6 bases). The germline gives CDR1 MNHGY, CDR2 SAAAGT. V shed 5 bases and J shed 9 bases, with 17 bases lying between them. This CDR3 spans 14 amino acids. The CDR3 loop reads CASSGEGGMLPQHF. In DNA form, the CDR3 reads TGTGCCAGCAGTGGGGAGGGGGGGATGTTGCCCCAGCATTTT.

The rearrangement joins TRBV18 to TRBJ1-4; no definite D call. This CDR3 is 13 amino acids long. V lost 1 base and J 5 bases, leaving 5 bases between the germline ends. Germline-derived CDR1 and CDR2 are KGHSH and LQKENI. CDR3 nucleotide sequence: TGTGCCAGCTCACCACAAGGGAATGAAAAACTGTTTTTT. Translating it yields CASSPQGNEKLFF. Variable domain in full (rest from reference TRBV18 and TRBJ1-4): NAGVMQNPRHLVRRRGQEARLRCSPMKGHSHVYWYRQLPEEGLKFMVYLQKENIIDESGMPKERFSAEFPKEGPSILRIQQVVRGDSAAYFCASSPQGNEKLFFGSGTQLSVL.

In DNA form, the CDR3 reads TGTGCCTGGAGTGTATCCCCCCAGGGGTATGGCTACACCTTC. It yields the protein CAWSVSPQGYGYTF. This rearrangement joins TRBV30 to TRBJ1-2; maybe TRBD1 (6 bases). Germline loops: CDR1 GTSNPN, CDR2 SVGIG (reference sequence). The CDR3 sequence is 14 residues long. V lost 0 bases and J 5 bases, leaving 13 bases between the germline ends.

The rearrangement joins TRBV6-8 to TRBJ1-3; D might be TRBD1 (5 bases). V dropped 6 bases and J dropped 0 bases, with 12 bases sitting between them. Germline-derived CDR1 and CDR2 are MNHGY and SAAAGT. The CDR3 is 15 residues long. The CDR3 spells CASSNGGYSGNTIYF. CDR3 nucleotides: TGTGCCAGCAGCAACGGGGGGTACTCTGGAAACACCATATATTTT.

V is TRBV11-3 and J is TRBJ2-7, with 9 nucleotides matching TRBD1. Germline V gives CDR1 SGHNT, CDR2 YENEEA. Losses at the gene ends were 1 base for V and 2 bases for J; bases not matched to a gene: 3. This CDR3 region has 15 residues. The CDR3 loop is CASSLVGQGPYEQYF. The CDR3 DNA is TGTGCCAGCAGCTTAGTGGGACAGGGCCCCTACGAGCAGTACTTC.

This chain links TRBV28 with TRBJ1-1; D is uncertain. CDR3 length equals 13 residues. Between the trimmed V and J ends, which lost 1 base and 10 bases, there was a span of 13 bases. From germline, CDR1 is MDHEN and CDR2 SYDVKM. The CDR3: CASSLYRRAVAFF. In DNA, the CDR3 is TGTGCCAGCAGTTTATACCGACGGGCTGTAGCTTTCTTT.

J is TRBJ1-2 and V is TRBV6-8, with TRBD1 as a possible D gene (5 bases). V gave up 0 bases and J gave up 5 bases, with 13 bases separating them. The germline V gene encodes CDR1 MNHGY and CDR2 SAAAGT. This CDR3 is 15 amino acids long. CDR3 loop: CASSYSRAGNYGYTF. CDR3 in DNA: TGTGCCAGCAGTTACTCGAGGGCAGGGAATTATGGCTACACCTTC.

This sequence joins TRBV5-1 and TRBJ2-1; 11 nucleotides agree with TRBD2. The V gene's germline CDR1 is SGHRS and CDR2 YFSETQ. The CDR3 runs 16 residues. After removal of 7 bases from V and 0 bases from J, the junction contained 6 bases not matched to a gene. CDR3 sequence: CASRTSGGSSYNEQFF. CDR3 sequence (DNA): TGCGCCAGCCGTACTAGCGGGGGAAGCTCCTACAATGAGCAGTTCTTC.